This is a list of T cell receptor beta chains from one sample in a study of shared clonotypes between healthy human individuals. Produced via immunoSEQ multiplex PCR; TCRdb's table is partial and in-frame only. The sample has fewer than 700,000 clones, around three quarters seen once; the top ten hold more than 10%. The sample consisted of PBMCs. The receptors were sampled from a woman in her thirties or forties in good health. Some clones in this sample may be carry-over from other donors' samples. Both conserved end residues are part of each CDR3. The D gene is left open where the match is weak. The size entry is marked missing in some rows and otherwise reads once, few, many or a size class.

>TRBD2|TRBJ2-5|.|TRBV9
TGTGCCAGCAGCCAAGGGACTAGCGGGGCTTTCGGGACCCAGTACTTC
CASSQGTSGAFGTQYF
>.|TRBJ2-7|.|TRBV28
TGTGCCAGCAGTTTTAACCCACAAGGGCAGCAGTACTTC
CASSFNPQGQQYF
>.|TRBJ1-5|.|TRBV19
TGTGCCAGTAGTATACACCCCGGGACAAGCAATCAGCCCCAGCATTTT
CASSIHPGTSNQPQHF
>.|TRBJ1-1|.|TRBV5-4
TGTGCCAGCAGCTTGGCGTCCCAGGGTCCCACTGAAGCTTTCTTT
CASSLASQGPTEAFF
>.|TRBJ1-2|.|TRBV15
TGTGCCACCAGCAGAGATTGGCAGGGGTACTATGGCTACACCTTC
CATSRDWQGYYGYTF
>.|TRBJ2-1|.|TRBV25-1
TGTGCCAGCAGTCGACTAGAGAGAGAGAATGAGCAGTTCTTC
CASSRLERENEQFF
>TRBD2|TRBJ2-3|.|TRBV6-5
TGTGCCAGCACCCGTAGCGGGAGGGTGGGTACGCAGTATTTT
CASTRSGRVGTQYF
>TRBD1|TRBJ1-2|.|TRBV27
TGTGCCAGCAGTGGACTAGGGACAGGGAACTATGGCTACACCTTC
CASSGLGTGNYGYTF
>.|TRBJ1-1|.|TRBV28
TGTGCCAGCAGTCCCCCCCGACTGAACACTGAAGCTTTCTTT
CASSPPRLNTEAFF
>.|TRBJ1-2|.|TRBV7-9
TGTGCCAGCAGCTTAGATTCCGCAGGGAACTATGGCTACACCTTC
CASSLDSAGNYGYTF
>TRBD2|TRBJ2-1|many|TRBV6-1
TGTGCCAGCAGTGAACTTAGCGGGAGGGGCTCCAATGAGCAGTTCTTC
CASSELSGRGSNEQFF
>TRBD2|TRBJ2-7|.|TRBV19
TGTGCCAGTAGTTCGTGGACTAGCGGAACCTACGAGCAGTACTTC
CASSSWTSGTYEQYF
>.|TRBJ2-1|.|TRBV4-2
TGTGCCAGCAGCCAAGATAGAACAGCTTACAATGAGCAGTTCTTC
CASSQDRTAYNEQFF
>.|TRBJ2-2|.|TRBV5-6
TGTGCCAGCAGCTTGTGGAGGACTACCACAAACACCGGGGAGCTGTTTTTT
CASSLWRTTTNTGELFF
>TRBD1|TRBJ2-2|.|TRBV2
TGTGCCAGCAGTGATGACAGGGAGAACACCGGGGAGCTGTTTTTT
CASSDDRENTGELFF
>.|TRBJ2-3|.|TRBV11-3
TGTGCCAGCAGCTTAGGCAGGGGCACAGATACGCAGTATTTT
CASSLGRGTDTQYF
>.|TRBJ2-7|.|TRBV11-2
TGTGCCAGCAGCCGAGGCGTCTCCTACGAGCAGTACTTC
CASSRGVSYEQYF
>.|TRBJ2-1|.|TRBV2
TGTGCCAGCACTTATGGCGGCGAGCAGTTCTTC
CASTYGGEQFF
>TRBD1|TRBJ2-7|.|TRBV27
TGTGCCAGCAGTTCCGGGACAGCGACCTACGAGCAGTACTTC
CASSSGTATYEQYF
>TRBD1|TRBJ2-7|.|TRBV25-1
TGTGCCAGCAGTGAGGTTGGTTTGGGACAGGGGACCTACGAGCAGTACTTC
CASSEVGLGQGTYEQYF
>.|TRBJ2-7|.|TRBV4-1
TGCGCCAGCAGCCAAGATTGGGACCTAGCAGATAACTACGAGCAGTACTTC
CASSQDWDLADNYEQYF
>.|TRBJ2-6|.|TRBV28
TGTGCCAGCAGTTCCCCATGGTCTGGGGCCAACGTCCTGACTTTC
CASSSPWSGANVLTF
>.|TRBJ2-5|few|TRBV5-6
TGTGCCAGCAGACAATTCCAGGGGAAGATACAAGAGACCCAGTACTTC
CASRQFQGKIQETQYF
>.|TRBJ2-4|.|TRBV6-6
TGTGCCAGCAGCCCAAGGGGGGATAGAAACATTCAGTACTTC
CASSPRGDRNIQYF
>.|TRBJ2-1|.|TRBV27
TGTGCCAGCAGTTTATCGCAGGGACTCTACAATGAGCAGTTCTTC
CASSLSQGLYNEQFF
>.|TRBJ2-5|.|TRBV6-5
TGTGCCAGCAGTTATACAGGGTACCAAGAGACCCAGTACTTC
CASSYTGYQETQYF
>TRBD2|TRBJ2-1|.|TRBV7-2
TGTGCCAGCAGGCCTACTAGCGGGAGGGCCGGGGAGCAGTTCTTC
CASRPTSGRAGEQFF
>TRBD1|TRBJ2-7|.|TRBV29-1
TGCAGCGTGGCCCGACCGGACAGGGGCAACGAGCAGTACTTC
CSVARPDRGNEQYF
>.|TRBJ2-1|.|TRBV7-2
TGTGCCAGTACTATACAGGTTCCTTCCAATGAGCAGTTCTTC
CASTIQVPSNEQFF
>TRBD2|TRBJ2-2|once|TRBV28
TGTGCCAGCAGCCCGGGGACTAGCGGGTGGAAAGCGAACACCGGGGAGCTGTTTTTT
CASSPGTSGWKANTGELFF
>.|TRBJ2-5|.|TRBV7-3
TGTGCCAGCAGCCCATCGTTGGGGGAGAGCTCGGTGGAGACCCAGTACTTC
CASSPSLGESSVETQYF
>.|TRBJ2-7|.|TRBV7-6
TGTGCCAGCAGCCGAGAGCAGGAGAGCTCCTACGAGCAGTACTTC
CASSREQESSYEQYF
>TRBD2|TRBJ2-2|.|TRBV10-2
TGCGCCAGCCGGACTAGCGGGAGCGGCACCGGGGAGCTGTTTTTT
CASRTSGSGTGELFF
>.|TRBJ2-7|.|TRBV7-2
TGTGCCAGCAGCTCGGACTCCCTCGCCGAGCAGTACTTC
CASSSDSLAEQYF
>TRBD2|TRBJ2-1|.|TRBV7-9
TGTGCCAGCAGCTTAACCACCGGGACTAGCGGGCCTCCCCGAGTCCAGTTCTTC
CASSLTTGTSGPPRVQFF
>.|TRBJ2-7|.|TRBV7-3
TGTGCCAGCAGCCTACCTTGGCAGGCCTACGAGCAGTACTTC
CASSLPWQAYEQYF